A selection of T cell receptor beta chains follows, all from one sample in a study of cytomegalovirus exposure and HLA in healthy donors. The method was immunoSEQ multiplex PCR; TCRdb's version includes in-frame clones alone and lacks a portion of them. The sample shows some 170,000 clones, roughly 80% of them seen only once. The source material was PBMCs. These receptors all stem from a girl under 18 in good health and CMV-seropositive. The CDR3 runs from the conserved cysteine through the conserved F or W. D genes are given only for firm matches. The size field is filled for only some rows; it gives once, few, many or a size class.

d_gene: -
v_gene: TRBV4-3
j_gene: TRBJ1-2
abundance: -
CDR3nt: TGCGCCAGCAGCCAGGCTGGACAGCAATTGAACTATGGCTACACCTTC
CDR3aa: CASSQAGQQLNYGYTF

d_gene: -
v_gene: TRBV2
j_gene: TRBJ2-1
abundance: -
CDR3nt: TGTGCCAGCAGTAAACTAGCCAGCTCCTACAATGAGCAGTTCTTC
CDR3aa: CASSKLASSYNEQFF

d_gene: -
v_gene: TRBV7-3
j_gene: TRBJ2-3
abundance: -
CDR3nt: TGTGCCAGCAGCCCCATGGCAAGCGGTGGAGATACGCAGTATTTT
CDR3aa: CASSPMASGGDTQYF

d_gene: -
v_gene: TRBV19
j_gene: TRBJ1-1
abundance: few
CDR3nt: TGTGCCAGTAGTATTTCGGGGGGCATGAACACTGAAGCTTTCTTT
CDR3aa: CASSISGGMNTEAFF

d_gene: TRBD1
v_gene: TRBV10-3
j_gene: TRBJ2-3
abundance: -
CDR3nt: TGTGCCATCAGTGGAACTAGGGGACAGGGAAGCTACCCAGATACGCAGTATTTT
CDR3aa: CAISGTRGQGSYPDTQYF

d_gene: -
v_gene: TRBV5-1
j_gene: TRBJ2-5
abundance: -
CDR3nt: TGCGCCAGCAGCTTGGACGGGAGAGTAGAGACCCAGTACTTC
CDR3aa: CASSLDGRVETQYF

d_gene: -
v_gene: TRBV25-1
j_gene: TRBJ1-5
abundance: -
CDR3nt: TGTGCCAGCAGTGACAGCGCTGGCGAGCAGCCCCAGCATTTT
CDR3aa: CASSDSAGEQPQHF

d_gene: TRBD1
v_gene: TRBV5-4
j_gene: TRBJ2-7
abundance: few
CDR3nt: TGTGCCAGCAGCAGGGACAGCTACGAGCAGTACTTC
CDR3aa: CASSRDSYEQYF

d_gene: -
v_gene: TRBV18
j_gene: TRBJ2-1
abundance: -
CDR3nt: TGTGCCAGCTCACCCACTCTAAGCGCAGGACAGTCCTACAATGAGCAGTTCTTC
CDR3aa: CASSPTLSAGQSYNEQFF

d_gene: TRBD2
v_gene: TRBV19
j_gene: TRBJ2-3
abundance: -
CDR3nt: TGTGCCAGTAGTCCTTGGGTAGCGGGAAAGACAGATACGCAGTATTTT
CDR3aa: CASSPWVAGKTDTQYF